The 21 T cell receptor beta chains in this list originate from one sample, sequenced in a study of low-dose radiotherapy and immunotherapy resistance in tumors. Time point meaning: after trial treatment. This sample's treatment: LDRT plus nivolumab, ipilimumab, low-dose cyclophosphamide and aspirin (RACIN trial). Primers used for first-strand cDNA, a TRAV- and TRBV-specific set, covered both alpha and beta chains. TCRs were amplified for approximately 21 PCR cycles with a constant-region primer and V-primer adapter. TCRdb reanalysed the reads using MiXCR and keeps one entry per CDR3 protein. Among 95,000 to 100,000 distinct CDR3 sequences listed, under 25% were seen once. The specimen was PBMCs, collected after low-dose radiotherapy plus immunotherapy. Receptors were obtained from a male donor with prostate cancer.

The chain uses TRBV2 and TRBJ2-2; 7 bases match TRBD1. From germline, CDR1 is SNHLY and CDR2 FYNNEI. V lost 7 bases to trimming and J lost 2 bases; unmatched junction nucleotides: 7. This CDR3 comprises 15 residues. CDR3 residues: CASTAGTANTGELFF. The DNA of the CDR3 is TGTGCCAGCACCGCCGGGACAGCTAACACCGGGGAGCTGTTTTTT.

This clonotype was seen ten or more times. V is TRBV11-2 and J is TRBJ2-7; D ambiguous. Per germline, CDR1 SGHAT and CDR2 FQNNGV. The CDR3 contains 14 residues. The ends were cut back, 1 base at V and 1 base at J, with 8 bases in the middle. The CDR3 loop is CASSLVTRSYEQYF. For the CDR3, the DNA is TGTGCCAGCAGCTTAGTGACCAGATCCTACGAGCAGTACTTC.

V usage is TRBV7-9 and J usage is TRBJ2-7, with 11 bases lining up with TRBD2. CDR1 and CDR2 from the germline V gene are SEHNR and FQNEAQ (reference sequence). Trimming took 1 base from V and 2 from J; bases not matched to a gene: 1. The CDR3 totals 15 residues. The CDR3 bases are TGTGCCAGCAGCTTAGGTAGCGGGGGGGCCTACGAGCAGTACTTC. It specifies CASSLGSGGAYEQYF.

As concerns this clonotype: Being one base from a much bigger clone, this may be a read error. This chain joins TRBV19 and TRBJ1-1, with D perhaps matching TRBD1 (5 bases). CDR3 length: 14 amino acids. Per germline, CDR1 LNHDA and CDR2 SQIVND (reference sequence). The CDR3 sequence is CVSSPGHTNTEAFF. Written as DNA, the CDR3 is TGTGTCAGTAGTCCCGGACATACGAACACTGAAGCTTTCTTT.

This clonotype was detected many times. This chain connects TRBV19 to TRBJ2-5; the match to TRBD1 covers 8 bases. V shed 7 bases and J 5 bases; nucleotides not matched to a gene: 9. The CDR3 has 14 residues. The germline CDR1 and CDR2 sequences are LNHDA and SQIVND (reference sequence). CDR3 in amino acids: CASKDRAIGETQYF. The CDR3 DNA reads as TGTGCCAGTAAGGACAGGGCGATCGGGGAGACCCAGTACTTC.

This clonotype was observed many times. An end of the junction does not agree with germline; a read error may underlie this. The J gene is TRBJ2-1, the V gene TRBV12-3 or TRBV12-4; the D call may be TRBD1 or TRBD2 (6 bases each). CDR3 size: 12 residues. The CDR3 region has the DNA TGTGCCAGCAGTGTTCCGGGGGCGGTACGGCTCTTC. Residues: CASSVPGAVRLF.

Only a few counts were recorded for this clonotype. This chain links TRBV4-2 with TRBJ2-3; D gene ambiguous. V lost 3 bases to trimming and J lost 6 bases, with 4 bases between them. This CDR3 spans 11 amino acids. Per germline, CDR1 LGHNA and CDR2 YNFKEQ. CDR3 loop: CASSHWDTQYF. DNA of the CDR3: TGTGCCAGCAGCCACTGGGATACGCAGTATTTT.

This clonotype has a count of ten or more. This chain joins TRBV4-1 and TRBJ1-1, with a possible D match to TRBD1 (6 bases). Germline CDR1 MGHRA, CDR2 YSYEKL. With 3 bases removed from V and 4 bases from J, the gap between germline ends came to 24 bases. The length of the CDR3 is 18 residues. The CDR3 loop is CASSQSTGKSSSLTEAFF. The CDR3 bases are TGCGCCAGCAGCCAGTCCACAGGGAAATCCTCTTCCCTCACTGAAGCTTTCTTT.

This clonotype was picked up one time. This likely came from a read error, as a far larger clone is one base away. J is TRBJ2-7 and V is TRBV5-1; D is possibly TRBD1 (6 bases). V lost 0 bases and J 7 bases, leaving 14 bases between the germline ends. The CDR3 spans 14 residues. CDR1 and CDR2 from the germline V gene are SGHRS and YFSETQ. The CDR3 sequence: CASSLGAGADEQYF. The CDR3 DNA is TGCGCCAGCAGCTTGGGGGCAGGGGCTGATGAGCAGTACTTC.

This clonotype has only a few counts. This may stem from a read error, because a much larger clone lies one nucleotide away. The chain uses TRBV5-1 and TRBJ2-2; 10 bases are a match to TRBD2. The germline CDR1 and CDR2 sequences are SGHRS and YFSETQ. CDR3 length: 18 amino acids. This CDR3 reads CASSLQPSGGANTRELFF. In DNA form, the CDR3 reads TGCGCCAGCAGCTTGCAACCTAGCGGGGGAGCGAACACCAGGGAGCTGTTTTTT. Full variable domain (missing parts from reference TRBV5-1 and TRBJ2-2): KAGVTQTPRYLIKTRGQQVTLSCSPISGHRSVSWYQQTPGQGLQFLFEYFSETQRNKGNFPGRFSGRQFSNSRSEMNVSTLELGDSALYLCASSLQPSGGANTRELFFGEGSRLTVL.

The sample holds many counts of this clonotype. The rearrangement links TRBV6-2 or TRBV6-3 to TRBJ2-2; 9 bases match TRBD1. The CDR3 is 16 amino acids. Germline CDR1 reads MNHEY; CDR2 reads SVGEGT. Unmatched junction bases numbered 7, after V lost 0 bases and J lost 8 bases. The CDR3 sequence is CASSYSWDRVRGELFF. CDR3 DNA: TGTGCCAGCAGTTACTCGTGGGACAGGGTTAGGGGGGAGCTGTTTTTT.

The table lists this clonotype with many counts. The V call is TRBV11-2, the J call TRBJ2-3, with D possibly matching TRBD2 (5 bases). There are 15 residues in the CDR3. Per germline, CDR1 SGHAT and CDR2 FQNNGV. Trimming removed 5 bases at V and 4 bases at J, with 16 bases between. In DNA, the CDR3 is TGTGCCAGCAGCGACCGCCGGGGAGCTTCAGATACGCAGTATTTT. This translates into CASSDRRGASDTQYF.

The CDR3 sequence: CASSPGTGGDNEQFF. The DNA for the CDR3 is TGCGCCAGCAGCCCGGGGACAGGGGGGGACAATGAGCAGTTCTTC. This sequence joins TRBV5-1 and TRBJ2-1, with TRBD1 matching 11 bases. Per the germline V gene, CDR1 is SGHRS and CDR2 is YFSETQ. With V trimmed by 4 bases and J by 5 bases, 5 bases remained unmatched. There are 15 residues in the CDR3.

Concerning this clonotype itself: A much larger clone lies one base from this, so it may be a read error. The CDR3 coding sequence is TGCACTGCTAGAGATGACAGCGGGGGAGGGACAGATACGCAGTATTTT. Protein sequence: CTARDDSGGGTDTQYF. The rearrangement joins TRBV20-1 to TRBJ2-3, with 8 bases fitting TRBD2. CDR3 size: 16 residues. Germline V gives CDR1 DFQATT, CDR2 SNEGSKA (reference sequence).

V gene TRBV3-1 combines with J gene TRBJ2-3, with D hard to call. V was pared by 1 base and J by 2 bases, with 10 bases between. The CDR3 is 15 residues long. The germline V gene encodes CDR1 LGHDT and CDR2 YNNKEL (reference sequence). CDR3 DNA: TGTGCCAGCAGCCAAGCTTGGACCTCCACAGATACGCAGTATTTT. Protein sequence: CASSQAWTSTDTQYF.

The sample holds many counts of this clonotype. This chain uses TRBV20-1 with TRBJ2-6, with D unresolved. Per the germline V gene, CDR1 is DFQATT and CDR2 is SNEGSKA (reference sequence). The CDR3 is 13 residues long. Trimming stripped 3 bases from V and 3 bases from J, with 6 bases between. This CDR3 reads CSASLGGANVLTF. The CDR3 DNA reads as TGCAGTGCTAGTCTGGGTGGGGCCAACGTCCTGACTTTC.

Many counts were recorded for this clonotype. The chain combines TRBV29-1 with TRBJ2-2, with 11 nucleotides matching TRBD2. Germline lookup yields CDR1 SQVTM and CDR2 ANQGSEA. V gave up 7 bases and J gave up 6 bases; unmatched junction bases: 7. The CDR3 covers 14 residues. The CDR3 DNA sequence: TGCAGCGCGCAAATTAGCGGGGGGGCCGGGGAGCTGTTTTTT. It encodes CSAQISGGAGELFF.

This clonotype appeared many times. J is TRBJ2-2 and V is TRBV6-6; D perhaps matches TRBD2 (7 bases). The length of the CDR3 is 15 residues. Germline CDR1 and CDR2: MNHNY and SVGAGI (reference sequence). Trimming removed 6 bases at V and 0 bases at J, with 11 bases between. The CDR3 sequence is CASSRGATNTGELFF. The CDR3 coding sequence is TGTGCCAGCAGCCGGGGGGCTACGAACACCGGGGAGCTGTTTTTT.

There are a few counts of this clonotype. A read error is possible here, since a much larger clone lies one base away. V gene TRBV6-1 combines with J gene TRBJ2-7, with D perhaps TRBD1 (6 bases). Germline CDR1 MNHNS, CDR2 SASEGT. This CDR3 has 15 amino acids. The ends were cut back, 4 bases at V and 3 bases at J, with 16 bases in the middle. The CDR3 region is CASSVFAGASYEQYF. In DNA form, the CDR3 reads TGTGCCAGCAGTGTATTTGCAGGGGCCAGCTACGAGCAGTACTTC.

This clonotype was counted between two and nine times. The chain uses TRBV30 and TRBJ2-1, with no clear D. The CDR3 contains 14 residues. V was cut by 1 base and J by 0 bases, with 7 bases left in between. Germline CDR1 GTSNPN, CDR2 SVGIG (reference sequence). CDR3 loop: CAWSGLGSYNEQFF. CDR3 DNA sequence: TGTGCCTGGAGTGGTCTAGGCTCCTACAATGAGCAGTTCTTC.

This rearrangement joins TRBV5-1 to TRBJ2-5; D is ambiguous. The V and J ends lost 2 bases and 0 bases respectively, with 8 bases between them. Germline V lookup: CDR1 SGHRS, CDR2 YFSETQ. This CDR3 is built from 14 residues. The CDR3 DNA follows: TGCGCCAGCAGCTTCCTCGGAAACCAAGAGACCCAGTACTTC. Its protein is CASSFLGNQETQYF.